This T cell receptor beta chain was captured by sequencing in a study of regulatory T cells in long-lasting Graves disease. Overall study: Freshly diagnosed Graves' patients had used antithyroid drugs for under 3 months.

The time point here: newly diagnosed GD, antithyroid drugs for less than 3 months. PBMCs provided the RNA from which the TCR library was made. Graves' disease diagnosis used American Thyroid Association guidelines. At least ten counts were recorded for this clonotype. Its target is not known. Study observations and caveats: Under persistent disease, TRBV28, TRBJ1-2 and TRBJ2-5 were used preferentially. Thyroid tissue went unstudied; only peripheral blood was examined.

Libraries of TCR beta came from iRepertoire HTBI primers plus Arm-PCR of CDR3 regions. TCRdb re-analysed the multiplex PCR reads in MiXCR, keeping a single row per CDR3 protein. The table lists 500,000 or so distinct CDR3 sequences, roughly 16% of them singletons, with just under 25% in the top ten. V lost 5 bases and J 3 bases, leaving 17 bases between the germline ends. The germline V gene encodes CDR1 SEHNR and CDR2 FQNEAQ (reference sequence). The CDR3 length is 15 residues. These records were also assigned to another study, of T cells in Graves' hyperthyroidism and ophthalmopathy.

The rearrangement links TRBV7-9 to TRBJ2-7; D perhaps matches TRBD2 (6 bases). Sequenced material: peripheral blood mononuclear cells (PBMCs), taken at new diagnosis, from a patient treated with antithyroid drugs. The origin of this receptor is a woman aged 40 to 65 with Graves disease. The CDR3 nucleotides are TGTGCCAGCAGCGTCGCAGGGCGGGGTTTCTACGAGCAGTACTTC. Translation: CASSVAGRGFYEQYF.